This T cell receptor beta chain was sequenced during a study of blood T cell repertoires in COVID-19. Study-level information: PBMCs, B-cell-depleted T cells, or T cells were the source of the cDNA or gDNA that made up the material.

Seattle-derived patients entered the study during active infection and were followed longitudinally. Methods used by the authors: Reference gene primers were amplified, and this amplification served to estimate nucleated cell counts. Here immunoSEQ multiplex PCR was the method, and the copy in TCRdb shows in-frame clones only, minus some. V and J calls and clone size are as listed in that table; D and trimming were resolved from the DNA. The sample contains about 160,000 clones, 60% to 85% of which appear only once. V was pared by 1 base and J by 6 bases, with 15 bases between. CDR1 is SGHTA, CDR2 FQGNSA, per germline. The CDR3 is 15 amino acids.

Specimen: peripheral blood. V gene TRBV7-2 combines with J gene TRBJ2-5; possible D gene TRBD1, 6 bases. This receptor was identified in a woman aged 55-69 years with COVID-19, enrolled during active disease. CDR3 coding DNA: TGTGCCAGCAGCTTAGGAGGGGGAACAACGCAGACCCAGTACTTC. Its translation is CASSLGGGTTQTQYF.